The 21 T cell receptor beta chains in this list originate from one sample, sequenced in a study of early T cells in non-severe SARS-CoV-2 infection. TCRdb passed the 5' RACE reads through MiXCR, listing each CDR3 protein once. The sample shows just under 65,000 distinct CDR3 sequences, over 4.5% of them seen only once. The sample was whole blood, taken at baseline. The receptors were sampled from an adult who was a healthcare worker with PCR-confirmed SARS-CoV-2 infection or an uninfected control (not recorded which).

The rearrangement links TRBV29-1 to TRBJ1-2; D not resolved. V lost 6 bases and J lost 6, with 11 bases in between. The CDR3 is 11 amino acids. The germline gives CDR1 SQVTM, CDR2 ANQGSEA. CDR3 nucleotide sequence: TGCAGCGTGGCCTTGGCGCATGGCTACACCTTC. Its protein is CSVALAHGYTF.

The chain carries TRBV10-3 and TRBJ2-1, with D possibly being TRBD2 (5 bases). With 6 bases removed from V and 3 bases from J, the gap between germline ends came to 12 bases. Germline CDR1 and CDR2: ENHRY and SYGVKD. This CDR3 has 14 amino acids. The CDR3 here is CAIRFSDVYNEQFF. CDR3 nucleotide sequence: TGTGCCATCAGGTTTAGCGACGTCTACAATGAGCAGTTCTTC.

The sample holds many counts of this clonotype. The chain couples TRBV25-1 to TRBJ1-6; 9 bases match TRBD1. Germline V lookup: CDR1 MGHDK, CDR2 SYGVNS. V lost 7 bases, J lost 10 bases, and 11 bases stayed unmatched. CDR3 size: 15 residues. The CDR3 is CASIAMGQGPSPLHF. CDR3 sequence (DNA): TGTGCCAGCATCGCAATGGGACAGGGTCCCTCACCCCTCCACTTT.

At least ten counts were recorded for this clonotype. The chain combines TRBV20-1 with TRBJ2-5, with TRBD1 as a possible D gene (6 bases). The V gene's germline CDR1 is DFQATT and CDR2 SNEGSKA (reference sequence). Trimming took off 6 bases at V and 2 bases at J, with 10 bases between the two ends. The CDR3 spans 12 residues. The CDR3 protein is CSALTGQETQYF. CDR3 nucleotides: TGCAGTGCCCTGACAGGTCAAGAGACCCAGTACTTC.

This clonotype was seen more than once but under ten times. J is TRBJ2-7 and V is TRBV27; 8 nucleotides line up with TRBD2. Trimming cost V 6 bases and J 2 bases; bases outside gene matches: 3. The CDR3 extends over 13 amino acids. The germline gives CDR1 MNHEY, CDR2 SMNVEV (reference sequence). The CDR3 sequence: CASSSGLAYEQYF. The DNA for the CDR3 is TGTGCCAGCAGCTCGGGACTAGCCTACGAGCAGTACTTC.

This chain connects TRBV5-1 to TRBJ2-1; D is uncertain. Trimming left V 3 bases short and J 7 bases short, with 17 bases between. The CDR3 runs to 15 residues. Germline V gives CDR1 SGHRS, CDR2 YFSETQ. As DNA, the CDR3 is TGCGCCAGCAGCTCCAATCTTGGCGAAGGGAATGAGCAGTTCTTC. It yields the protein CASSSNLGEGNEQFF.

The chain couples TRBV10-3 to TRBJ1-2; a weak D match, TRBD1 (6 bases). The CDR3 has 14 residues. Trimming took 3 bases from V and 7 from J, leaving 15 bases between them. Germline V gives CDR1 ENHRY, CDR2 SYGVKD. The CDR3: CAISEGEGEVGYTF. CDR3 nucleotide sequence: TGTGCCATCAGTGAAGGGGAGGGGGAAGTTGGCTACACCTTC.

Ten or more counts support this clonotype. The V gene is TRBV30, the J gene TRBJ2-1, with TRBD2 matching over 10 bases. CDR3 length: 16 residues. CDR1 and CDR2 (germline): GTSNPN, SVGIG (reference sequence). The V and J ends lost 0 bases and 0 bases, in that order; junction bases with no gene match: 2. The CDR3 nucleotides read TGTGCCTGGAGTGTAGCGGGGGGGGCCTCCTACAATGAGCAGTTCTTC. Its translation is CAWSVAGGASYNEQFF.

In this sample, this clonotype turned up many times. The chain links TRBV28 to TRBJ2-1; D possibly corresponds to TRBD2 (5 bases). V was trimmed by 7 bases and J by 12 bases, leaving 16 bases between them. Germline values: CDR1 MDHEN, CDR2 SYDVKM. The CDR3 contains 12 residues. CDR3: CASNTIGVVQFF. The CDR3, as DNA: TGTGCCAGCAATACAATCGGGGTAGTGCAGTTCTTC.

V and J are TRBV6-1 and TRBJ2-5; weak D call: TRBD2 (6 bases). The CDR3 is made up of 13 amino acids. Germline CDR1 MNHNS, CDR2 SASEGT. The V and J ends lost 8 bases and 5 bases respectively, with 15 bases between them. DNA for the CDR3: TGTGCCAGCGGAGGGGCTAGCGCGGAGACCCAGTACTTC. This gives the protein CASGGASAETQYF.

This clonotype was recorded at least ten times. The chain uses TRBV7-2 and TRBJ2-1; D not resolved. The CDR3 spans 15 residues. V lost 1 base and J lost 0, with 7 bases in between. In germline, CDR1 is SGHTA, CDR2 FQGNSA. The CDR3 loop reads CASSLGVNSYNEQFF. The CDR3 bases are TGTGCCAGCAGCTTAGGAGTCAACTCCTACAATGAGCAGTTCTTC.

At least ten counts were recorded for this clonotype. The chain has TRBV18 and TRBJ2-7; the match to TRBD2 covers 11 bases. V dropped 2 bases and J dropped 3; count of bases not matched to a gene: 3. The germline V gene encodes CDR1 KGHSH and CDR2 LQKENI. The CDR3 spans 15 residues. Here the CDR3 reads CASSPSGTSGYEQYF. CDR3 nucleotide sequence: TGTGCCAGCTCACCATCCGGGACTAGCGGCTACGAGCAGTACTTC.

CDR3 sequence reads: CASSLWQGETQYF. CDR3 sequence (DNA): TGTGCCAGCAGCTTGTGGCAGGGCGAGACCCAGTACTTC. The rearrangement joins TRBV5-4 to TRBJ2-5; D might be TRBD1 (5 bases). This CDR3 has 13 residues. V was cut by 1 base and J by 5 bases, with 9 bases left in between. The germline V gene encodes CDR1 SGHNT and CDR2 YYREEE (reference sequence).

At least ten counts were recorded for this clonotype. V and J are TRBV2 and TRBJ2-3; D remains ambiguous. The CDR3 has 17 amino acids. V lost 0 bases and J lost 0, with 13 bases in between. Germline lookup yields CDR1 SNHLY and CDR2 FYNNEI. The CDR3 sequence is CASSEALRVISTDTQYF. The DNA of the CDR3 is TGTGCCAGCAGTGAAGCGCTTCGAGTTATCAGCACAGATACGCAGTATTTT.

This clonotype came up many times. V gene TRBV28 combines with J gene TRBJ1-2, with D maybe TRBD1 (5 bases). V dropped 2 bases and J dropped 4 bases, with 11 bases sitting between them. The CDR3 loop spans 14 amino acids. Germline values: CDR1 MDHEN, CDR2 SYDVKM. The CDR3 DNA sequence: TGTGCCAGCAGTTTAATACAGGAAAGCTATGGCTACACCTTC. It is translated as CASSLIQESYGYTF.

This clonotype was detected many times. CDR3 nucleotides: TGTGCCATCAGTGACCCCTCAGGGGGGGCTAGCGGGAGGGCCAGAGAGACCCAGTACTTC. Amino acid sequence: CAISDPSGGASGRARETQYF. The chain employs TRBV10-3 and TRBJ2-5, with 12 bases matching TRBD2. Per the germline V gene, CDR1 is ENHRY and CDR2 is SYGVKD. J lost 4 bases, V lost 3 bases, and 18 bases had no gene match. CDR3 length: 20 residues.

The V call is TRBV10-1, the J call TRBJ1-1; D unclear. The CDR3 is 12 amino acids. The V gene's germline CDR1 is WNHNN and CDR2 SYGVQD (reference sequence). The ends were cut back, 5 bases at V and 6 bases at J, with 10 bases in the middle. CDR3 sequence: CASSPSGAEAFF. CDR3 nucleotides: TGCGCCAGCAGTCCCAGTGGCGCTGAAGCTTTCTTT.

This clonotype has ten or more counts. The V gene is TRBV29-1, the J gene TRBJ1-5; TRBD1 aligns across 7 bases. J was trimmed by 2 bases and V by 6 bases; bases with no gene match: 7. The CDR3 is made up of 14 amino acids. CDR1 SQVTM and CDR2 ANQGSEA come from the germline V gene. The CDR3 region has the DNA TGCAGCGTGGACACAGGGGTGGGCAATCAGCCCCAGCATTTT. Amino acids: CSVDTGVGNQPQHF.

This clonotype was seen ten or more times. The chain recombines TRBV25-1 with TRBJ2-6; 9 bases align to TRBD1. Trimming removed 6 bases from V and 4 bases from J; junction bases left unmatched: 13. This CDR3 comprises 18 residues. Germline values: CDR1 MGHDK, CDR2 SYGVNS. DNA of the CDR3: TGTGCCAGCAGCGATATCCGGGACAGGGTGAAAGGGGCCAACGTCCTGACTTTC. Protein sequence: CASSDIRDRVKGANVLTF.

The chain combines TRBV11-3 with TRBJ1-1; D perhaps matches TRBD1 (6 bases). The V and J ends lost 2 bases and 3 bases respectively, with 7 bases between them. From germline, CDR1 is SGHNT and CDR2 YENEEA. This CDR3 contains 13 residues. The CDR3 loop reads CASSLNRDTEAFF. DNA for the CDR3: TGTGCCAGCAGCTTAAACAGGGACACTGAAGCTTTCTTT.

This clonotype was seen repeatedly, ten times or more. The genes are TRBV29-1 and TRBJ2-1, with D maybe TRBD2 (6 bases). Germline V lookup: CDR1 SQVTM, CDR2 ANQGSEA. Between the trimmed V and J ends, which lost 3 bases and 7 bases, there was a span of 19 bases. This CDR3 has 15 residues. The CDR3 is CSVEEGSSFGNEQFF. The CDR3 DNA sequence: TGCAGCGTTGAGGAGGGCAGTTCATTTGGGAATGAGCAGTTCTTC.